These T cell receptor beta chains were read from a single sample in a study of siplizumab effects on memory and regulatory T cells. Libraries were prepared by immunoSEQ multiplex PCR; TCRdb keeps only in-frame clonotypes and omits some of them. The repertoire holds 6,500 to 8,500 clones, with roughly two thirds as singletons. The sample consisted of effector memory CD8+ T cells sorted from blood. The receptors derive from a human donor in good health. Both conserved end residues are part of each CDR3. Fields, in order: V gene, D gene, clone size, J gene, CDR3 DNA, CDR3 protein. D genes are given only for firm matches. Rows may omit the clone size; those that give it use once, few, many or a size class.

V gene: TRBV28; D gene: .; clone size: .; J gene: TRBJ1-5; CDR3 DNA: TGTGCCAGCAGCGACCAGAGCAATCAGCCCCAGCATTTT; CDR3 protein: CASSDQSNQPQHF
V gene: TRBV6-6; D gene: .; clone size: few; J gene: TRBJ2-1; CDR3 DNA: TGTGCCAGCAGTATCTACAATGAGCAGTTCTTC; CDR3 protein: CASSIYNEQFF
V gene: TRBV9; D gene: TRBD2; clone size: .; J gene: TRBJ2-7; CDR3 DNA: TGTGCCAGCAGCCCGGGACTAGCGGGACCCCCCTCCTACGAGCAGTACTTC; CDR3 protein: CASSPGLAGPPSYEQYF
V gene: TRBV5-1; D gene: .; clone size: once; J gene: TRBJ1-3; CDR3 DNA: TGCGCCAGCAGCGACTCCCAGGGACCTGGAAACACCATATATTTT; CDR3 protein: CASSDSQGPGNTIYF
V gene: TRBV6-1; D gene: .; clone size: .; J gene: TRBJ1-5; CDR3 DNA: TGTGCCAGCGGAGGTTTGACAGAGGTCGATCAGCCCCAGCATTTT; CDR3 protein: CASGGLTEVDQPQHF
V gene: TRBV19; D gene: TRBD2; clone size: .; J gene: TRBJ2-5; CDR3 DNA: TGTGCCACCTCGGCGTGGGGGAGGGGAAGAGAGACCCAGTACTTC; CDR3 protein: CATSAWGRGRETQYF
V gene: TRBV5-8; D gene: .; clone size: .; J gene: TRBJ2-7; CDR3 DNA: TGTGCCAGCAGCGCCGGCTACGAGCAGTACTTC; CDR3 protein: CASSAGYEQYF
V gene: TRBV4-1; D gene: .; clone size: .; J gene: TRBJ2-7; CDR3 DNA: TGCGCCAGCAGCCAAGATATCACCTACGAGCAGTACTTC; CDR3 protein: CASSQDITYEQYF
V gene: TRBV30; D gene: .; clone size: .; J gene: TRBJ1-2; CDR3 DNA: TGTGCCTGGAGTGCCCTTGGGCAGAACTATGGCTACACCTTC; CDR3 protein: CAWSALGQNYGYTF
V gene: TRBV11-2; D gene: .; clone size: .; J gene: TRBJ2-2; CDR3 DNA: TGTGCCAGCAGCTTAGAGGTCCTCACCGGGGAGCTGTTTTTT; CDR3 protein: CASSLEVLTGELFF
V gene: TRBV4-1; D gene: .; clone size: .; J gene: TRBJ2-7; CDR3 DNA: TGCGCCAGCAGCCAAGAATCGGCTGGCTACGAGCAGTACTTC; CDR3 protein: CASSQESAGYEQYF
V gene: TRBV18; D gene: .; clone size: .; J gene: TRBJ2-7; CDR3 DNA: TGTGCCAGCTCACCAAGGGAGCGGGCCTACTCCTACGAGCAGTACTTC; CDR3 protein: CASSPRERAYSYEQYF
V gene: TRBV9; D gene: TRBD2; clone size: .; J gene: TRBJ2-1; CDR3 DNA: TGTGCCAGCAGCGTCGGGACTAGTTACAATGAGCAGTTCTTC; CDR3 protein: CASSVGTSYNEQFF
V gene: TRBV7-9; D gene: TRBD1; clone size: .; J gene: TRBJ1-1; CDR3 DNA: TGTGCCAGCAGCGCCCGACAGGGTGGCACTGAAGCTTTCTTT; CDR3 protein: CASSARQGGTEAFF
V gene: TRBV11-2; D gene: TRBD2; clone size: once; J gene: TRBJ2-4; CDR3 DNA: TGTGCCAGCAGCCTAGGGACTAGCGGGAGTAACGGCATTCAGTACTTC; CDR3 protein: CASSLGTSGSNGIQYF
V gene: TRBV5-6; D gene: .; clone size: .; J gene: TRBJ2-5; CDR3 DNA: TGTGCCAGCAGCTTGTTGGGGAGTCAAGAGACCCAGTACTTC; CDR3 protein: CASSLLGSQETQYF
V gene: TRBV27; D gene: .; clone size: once; J gene: TRBJ2-7; CDR3 DNA: TGTGCCAGCAGTTCTGCGACCTACGAGCAGTACTTC; CDR3 protein: CASSSATYEQYF
V gene: TRBV5-6; D gene: .; clone size: .; J gene: TRBJ2-3; CDR3 DNA: TGTGCCAGCAGCATGTCCGGGGCCTTCACAGATACGCAGTATTTT; CDR3 protein: CASSMSGAFTDTQYF
V gene: TRBV7-9; D gene: TRBD1; clone size: .; J gene: TRBJ2-7; CDR3 DNA: TGTGCCAGCAGCTCGCCCCCGGGACAGATATCCTACGAGCAGTACTTC; CDR3 protein: CASSSPPGQISYEQYF
V gene: TRBV27; D gene: .; clone size: .; J gene: TRBJ1-6; CDR3 DNA: TGTGCCAGCAGTTTGGTAGGAAATTCACCCCTCCACTTT; CDR3 protein: CASSLVGNSPLHF
V gene: TRBV2; D gene: .; clone size: .; J gene: TRBJ1-2; CDR3 DNA: TGTGCCAGCAGTCTCGGGTACGCCTATGGCTACACCTTC; CDR3 protein: CASSLGYAYGYTF
V gene: TRBV19; D gene: .; clone size: few; J gene: TRBJ2-5; CDR3 DNA: TGTGCCAGTAGTATAGTACATCGAACACAAGAGACCCAGTACTTC; CDR3 protein: CASSIVHRTQETQYF
V gene: TRBV6-5; D gene: .; clone size: .; J gene: TRBJ2-2; CDR3 DNA: TGTGCCAGCAGAAAAGGGGTCCGGGCCATCGGGGAGCTGTTTTTT; CDR3 protein: CASRKGVRAIGELFF
V gene: TRBV7-3; D gene: TRBD2; clone size: .; J gene: TRBJ2-7; CDR3 DNA: TGTGCCAGCAGCCCGATAGCGGGAGTTCACGAGCAGTACTTC; CDR3 protein: CASSPIAGVHEQYF
V gene: TRBV12-5; D gene: .; clone size: .; J gene: TRBJ1-1; CDR3 DNA: TGTGCTAGTGGTTTGGTACAGGGACCAACGAACACTGAAGCTTTCTTT; CDR3 protein: CASGLVQGPTNTEAFF
V gene: TRBV6-1; D gene: .; clone size: .; J gene: TRBJ2-1; CDR3 DNA: TGTGCCAGCAGTCCCTGGGTGACCCAAGGAAATGAGCAGTTCTTC; CDR3 protein: CASSPWVTQGNEQFF
V gene: TRBV30; D gene: .; clone size: .; J gene: TRBJ2-7; CDR3 DNA: TGTGCCTGGAGTGTATTAACGAGCGAGCAGTACTTC; CDR3 protein: CAWSVLTSEQYF
V gene: TRBV7-3; D gene: TRBD2; clone size: .; J gene: TRBJ2-7; CDR3 DNA: TGTGCCAGCAGCGTTAGCGGGGGGCTCGACGAGCAGTACTTC; CDR3 protein: CASSVSGGLDEQYF
V gene: TRBV7-3; D gene: TRBD1; clone size: .; J gene: TRBJ1-2; CDR3 DNA: TGTGCCAGCAGCCCCGGACAGGGCGAATATGGCTACACCTTC; CDR3 protein: CASSPGQGEYGYTF
V gene: TRBV6-4; D gene: .; clone size: .; J gene: TRBJ2-1; CDR3 DNA: TGTGCCACCAGTCCCGCGTTTCCCTACAATGAGCAGTTCTTC; CDR3 protein: CATSPAFPYNEQFF
V gene: TRBV29-1; D gene: TRBD2; clone size: .; J gene: TRBJ2-7; CDR3 DNA: TGCAGCGTTGTAGGGACTAGCGGTTACGAGCAGTACTTC; CDR3 protein: CSVVGTSGYEQYF
V gene: TRBV7-3; D gene: .; clone size: .; J gene: TRBJ2-1; CDR3 DNA: TGTGCCAGCAGCCCCGAGGGTCTCAATGAGCAGTTCTTC; CDR3 protein: CASSPEGLNEQFF
V gene: TRBV6-1; D gene: .; clone size: .; J gene: TRBJ1-2; CDR3 DNA: TGTGCCAGCAGTGAAGGTCCGGGAGAAAACTATGGCTACACCTTC; CDR3 protein: CASSEGPGENYGYTF
V gene: TRBV19; D gene: .; clone size: .; J gene: TRBJ2-4; CDR3 DNA: TGTGCCAGTTCTACCGGGAGAGGGAACATTCAGTACTTC; CDR3 protein: CASSTGRGNIQYF
V gene: TRBV30; D gene: .; clone size: .; J gene: TRBJ2-5; CDR3 DNA: TGTGCCTGGAGTGTAGTGGGAGGCCCTGCGGAGACCCAGTACTTC; CDR3 protein: CAWSVVGGPAETQYF
V gene: TRBV6-1; D gene: .; clone size: .; J gene: TRBJ1-2; CDR3 DNA: TGTGCCAGCTGGGACCAGAGAGGCTATGGCTACACCTTC; CDR3 protein: CASWDQRGYGYTF
V gene: TRBV7-8; D gene: .; clone size: .; J gene: TRBJ2-7; CDR3 DNA: TGTGCCAGCAGCAGGACAGCCGAGCAGTACTTC; CDR3 protein: CASSRTAEQYF
V gene: TRBV11-3; D gene: .; clone size: .; J gene: TRBJ2-2; CDR3 DNA: TGTGCCAGCAGCTTAGGCAGAGGGTCGGGCACCGGGGAGCTGTTTTTT; CDR3 protein: CASSLGRGSGTGELFF
V gene: TRBV7-9; D gene: .; clone size: .; J gene: TRBJ1-4; CDR3 DNA: TGTGCCAGCACCTCACCGGAACATAATGAAAAACTGTTTTTT; CDR3 protein: CASTSPEHNEKLFF
V gene: TRBV6-4; D gene: TRBD2; clone size: .; J gene: TRBJ2-1; CDR3 DNA: TGTGCCAGCAGTGAGAATGGGCTAGCGGACTACAATGAGCAGTTCTTC; CDR3 protein: CASSENGLADYNEQFF
V gene: TRBV19; D gene: .; clone size: .; J gene: TRBJ1-1; CDR3 DNA: TGTGCCAGTAGTATAACAAGTCACACTGAAGCTTTCTTT; CDR3 protein: CASSITSHTEAFF
V gene: TRBV28; D gene: .; clone size: .; J gene: TRBJ1-5; CDR3 DNA: TGTGCCAGCAGTTTTCAACAGCGAGCACGGCCCCAGCATTTT; CDR3 protein: CASSFQQRARPQHF
V gene: TRBV7-3; D gene: .; clone size: .; J gene: TRBJ2-7; CDR3 DNA: TGTGCCAGCAGCTTAACGTTACAGTCCGAGCAGTACTTC; CDR3 protein: CASSLTLQSEQYF
V gene: TRBV5-1; D gene: TRBD1; clone size: medium-sized; J gene: TRBJ1-1; CDR3 DNA: TGCGCCAGCAGCCTCCCTCCGCCGGGACAGGGGCGGGCTTTCTTT; CDR3 protein: CASSLPPPGQGRAFF
V gene: TRBV6-1; D gene: .; clone size: once; J gene: TRBJ1-5; CDR3 DNA: TGTGCCAGCAGTGAACTTCCTGGGCCCCAGCATTTT; CDR3 protein: CASSELPGPQHF
V gene: TRBV6-1; D gene: .; clone size: .; J gene: TRBJ2-3; CDR3 DNA: TGTGCCAGCAGTAGACAATCCGGGGATACGCAGTATTTT; CDR3 protein: CASSRQSGDTQYF
V gene: TRBV5-4; D gene: TRBD2; clone size: .; J gene: TRBJ2-7; CDR3 DNA: TGTGCCAGCAGCTTGGTGGATATTAGCGGGAGGGCCGGGTCCTACGAGCAGTACTTC; CDR3 protein: CASSLVDISGRAGSYEQYF
V gene: TRBV7-8; D gene: .; clone size: few; J gene: TRBJ2-3; CDR3 DNA: TGTGCCAGCAGCTTACCCGTCGTAGATACGCAGTATTTT; CDR3 protein: CASSLPVVDTQYF
V gene: TRBV9; D gene: TRBD1; clone size: once; J gene: TRBJ2-7; CDR3 DNA: TGTGCCAGCAGCCCGACAGGGGCCTACGAGCAGTACTTC; CDR3 protein: CASSPTGAYEQYF
V gene: TRBV13; D gene: .; clone size: few; J gene: TRBJ1-1; CDR3 DNA: TGTGCCAGCAGCGGTTCGAACACTGAAGCTTTCTTT; CDR3 protein: CASSGSNTEAFF
V gene: TRBV4-2; D gene: TRBD1; clone size: few; J gene: TRBJ2-7; CDR3 DNA: TGTGCCAGCAGCCCCGGACAGGGGGACTACGAGCAGTACTTC; CDR3 protein: CASSPGQGDYEQYF
V gene: TRBV30; D gene: .; clone size: .; J gene: TRBJ1-1; CDR3 DNA: TGTGCCTGGGGGAGTGAAGCTTTCTTT; CDR3 protein: CAWGSEAFF
V gene: TRBV4-3; D gene: TRBD1; clone size: few; J gene: TRBJ2-3; CDR3 DNA: TGCGCCAGCAGCCGAAACAGGGGCTTCACAGATACGCAGTATTTT; CDR3 protein: CASSRNRGFTDTQYF
V gene: TRBV29-1; D gene: .; clone size: .; J gene: TRBJ2-1; CDR3 DNA: TGCAGCGTGGCCCCAGGGCTATACAATGAGCAGTTCTTC; CDR3 protein: CSVAPGLYNEQFF
V gene: TRBV12-5; D gene: TRBD1; clone size: .; J gene: TRBJ2-1; CDR3 DNA: TGTGCTAGTGGTTTAGGGGGACAGGGACAGAACAATGAGCAGTTCTTC; CDR3 protein: CASGLGGQGQNNEQFF
V gene: TRBV6-4; D gene: .; clone size: .; J gene: TRBJ2-2; CDR3 DNA: TGTGCCAGCAGTGACTCCGAGGACACCGGGGAGCTGTTTTTT; CDR3 protein: CASSDSEDTGELFF